The present T cell receptor (beta chain) was sequenced within a study of glioma-infiltrating T cells after dendritic cell vaccination. Study in general: Patients had newly diagnosed or recurrent glioblastoma and received dendritic cell vaccines.

Fresh-frozen tumor tissue and more than two years of survival data were available for all. Before vaccination, two weeks after the third vaccination, and at progression, PBMC were collected. This CDR3 spans 14 amino acids. Germline assignment: CDR1 MNHNS and CDR2 SASEGT. Deletions cut 4 bases from V and 0 bases from J, with 9 bases between. Amplification used 60 V beta primers and 13 J beta primers. Only in-frame clones appear in the TCRdb table, and some are missing; sequencing was by immunoSEQ multiplex PCR. The sample holds tens of thousands of clones, roughly 87% seen once. The chain uses TRBV6-1 and TRBJ1-1, with D uncertain. This TCR derives from a human donor with glioblastoma. The sequencing used blood, collected before dendritic cell vaccination. The CDR3 sequence: CASSVPGMNTEAFF. The CDR3 coding sequence is TGTGCCAGCAGTGTCCCAGGAATGAACACTGAAGCTTTCTTT.